Each of the 25 T cell receptor beta chains below was sequenced from the same sample in a study of early T cells in non-severe SARS-CoV-2 infection. Each CDR3 protein is one row after TCRdb ran MiXCR on the 5' RACE reads. The sample lists about 59,000 distinct CDR3 sequences; 10% to 15% were seen once. Material: whole blood. Receptors were obtained from an adult who was a healthcare worker with PCR-confirmed SARS-CoV-2 infection or an uninfected control (not recorded which).

The table lists this clonotype with a count of one. J is TRBJ2-1 and V is TRBV6-5, with TRBD1 identical over 7 bases. This CDR3 is 14 amino acids long. Looked up from germline, CDR1 is MNHEY and CDR2 is SVGAGI. Trimming at V came to 6 bases and at J to 4 bases, leaving 6 bases not matched to a gene. The CDR3 sequence is CASRPGQDYNEQFF. The CDR3 DNA reads as TGTGCCAGCAGACCCGGACAGGATTACAATGAGCAGTTCTTC.

This clonotype occurred a few times. This clone may be a read error of a much larger clone one base away. The chain uses TRBV7-9 and TRBJ1-1; D unclear. This CDR3 has 16 residues. In germline, CDR1 is SEHNR, CDR2 FQNEAQ (reference sequence). The CDR3 loop reads CVSSPGPAARISEAFF. For the CDR3, the DNA is TGTGTCAGCAGCCCCGGGCCAGCGGCCCGGATAAGCGAAGCTTTCTTT.

This clonotype has at least ten counts. The chain has TRBV12-3 or TRBV12-4 and TRBJ1-2, with D perhaps matching TRBD1 (5 bases). This CDR3 is built from 13 residues. Trimming removed 5 bases from V and 5 bases from J, with 12 bases in between. The CDR3, as DNA: TGTGCCAGCAGTCGGGACGCTGGTTATGGCTACACCTTC. Protein product: CASSRDAGYGYTF.

This clonotype was seen only a few times. The rearrangement uses TRBV12-3 or TRBV12-4 and TRBJ1-1, with TRBD1 matching over 8 bases. V was pared by 5 bases and J by 4 bases, with 9 bases of the junction left unmatched. This CDR3 is built from 15 residues. The CDR3 DNA sequence: TGTGCCAGCAGTGTAACCCAGGGGGCGAGCACTGAAGCTTTCTTT. Translation gives CASSVTQGASTEAFF.

This clonotype was picked up many times. The chain recombines TRBV7-9 with TRBJ1-5; weak D call: TRBD1 (5 bases). The CDR3 runs to 15 residues. Trimming took 6 bases from V and 5 from J, leaving 17 bases between them. Per the germline V gene, CDR1 is SEHNR and CDR2 is FQNEAQ (reference sequence). The CDR3: CASSFQGREDQPQHF. The CDR3 DNA reads TGTGCCAGCAGTTTCCAGGGTCGGGAGGATCAGCCCCAGCATTTT. Full variable domain (outside the CDR3, taken from reference TRBV7-9 and TRBJ1-5): DTGVSQNPRHKITKRGQNVTFRCDPISEHNRLYWYRQTLGQGPEFLTYFQNEAQLEKSRLLSDRFSAERPKGSFSTLEIQRTEQGDSAMYLCASSFQGREDQPQHFGDGTRLSIL.

In the case of this clonotype: The junction departs from germline at one end; a sequencing error may be responsible. The genes are TRBV29-1 and TRBJ2-1, with 7 bases identical to TRBD1. Per germline, CDR1 SQVTM and CDR2 ANQGSEA. There are 13 residues in the CDR3. CDR3 sequence (DNA): TGCTGCGTCCGGGACAGCTCCTACAATGAGCAGTTCTTC. Protein product: CCVRDSSYNEQFF.

This clonotype was picked up a small number of times. The CDR3 sequence is CASSFKGGTEAFF. As DNA, the CDR3 is TGTGCCAGCAGTTTCAAGGGGGGTACTGAAGCTTTCTTT. J is TRBJ1-1 and V is TRBV12-3 or TRBV12-4, with a weak D call TRBD1 (6 bases). The V end was cut by 3 bases, the J end by 5 bases, with 10 bases between. This CDR3 region has 13 residues.

The table lists this clonotype with a few counts. The chain has TRBV29-1 and TRBJ1-1, with D uncertain. This CDR3 is built from 13 residues. V lost 5 bases, J lost 0 bases, and 10 bases lay in between. Germline V gene data show CDR1 as SQVTM and CDR2 as ANQGSEA. DNA for the CDR3: TGCAGCGTTAGCGGGCGCATGAACACTGAAGCTTTCTTT. This encodes CSVSGRMNTEAFF.

This clonotype came up many times. This rearrangement joins TRBV12-3 or TRBV12-4 to TRBJ2-7; possible D gene TRBD1, 5 bases. The CDR3 has 14 residues. Trimming cost V 6 bases and J 2 bases, with 14 bases left between them. CDR3 sequence reads: CASSAPGHPYEQYF. The CDR3 coding sequence is TGTGCCAGCAGCGCGCCAGGACACCCCTACGAGCAGTACTTC.

This clonotype turned up a few times. The chain combines TRBV4-1 with TRBJ2-3; 8 nucleotides line up with TRBD2. The CDR3 length is 15 residues. From germline, CDR1 is MGHRA and CDR2 YSYEKL. CDR3 residues: CAASSGGQRTDTQYF. CDR3 nucleotides: TGCGCAGCCTCCTCGGGGGGGCAGCGCACAGATACGCAGTATTTT.

This clonotype came up many times. This chain joins TRBV5-1 and TRBJ2-5; TRBD2 might be the D (5 bases). The V gene's germline CDR1 is SGHRS and CDR2 YFSETQ. V was clipped by 2 bases and J by 4 bases, with 6 bases between them. This CDR3 has 12 residues. Here the CDR3 reads CASSFSGETQYF. The CDR3 DNA reads as TGCGCCAGCAGCTTCAGCGGAGAGACCCAGTACTTC.

This clonotype was seen ten or more times. The chain recombines TRBV12-3 or TRBV12-4 with TRBJ2-7; no definite D call. The CDR3 spans 13 residues. V was trimmed by 3 bases and J by 2 bases, leaving 8 bases between them. The CDR3 here is CASSFGQPYEQYF. In DNA form, the CDR3 reads TGTGCCAGCAGTTTCGGGCAGCCCTACGAGCAGTACTTC.

This clonotype was recorded at least ten times. The V call is TRBV5-4, the J call TRBJ2-2, with D possibly TRBD2 on 5 matching bases. CDR1 is SGHNT and CDR2 is YYREEE in the germline V gene (reference sequence). Trimming stripped 5 bases from V and 4 bases from J, with 9 bases between. The CDR3 runs to 13 residues. In DNA form, the CDR3 reads TGTGCCAGCAGTCTTGAGGGCACCGGGGAGCTGTTTTTT. It yields the protein CASSLEGTGELFF.

This clonotype was detected only a few times. The rearrangement uses TRBV20-1 and TRBJ1-1; D ambiguous. CDR1 is DFQATT, CDR2 SNEGSKA, per germline (reference sequence). This CDR3 region has 13 residues. The V and J ends lost 6 bases and 4 bases respectively, with 15 bases between them. The CDR3 nucleotides are TGCAGTGCCCTGGACGGGTTGGGCACTGAAGCTTTCTTT. It is translated as CSALDGLGTEAFF.

The chain carries TRBV5-1 and TRBJ1-1; D possibly corresponds to TRBD1 (6 bases). Trimming removed 4 bases from V and 1 base from J, with 14 bases in between. CDR1 SGHRS and CDR2 YFSETQ come from the germline V gene. The CDR3 is 15 residues long. The CDR3 is CASSPGGQGNTEAFF. The CDR3 DNA reads TGCGCCAGCAGCCCGGGGGGGCAGGGGAACACTGAAGCTTTCTTT.

CDR3 coding DNA: TGTGCCAGCAGAATCCGCGGACAGGGTAACTATGGCTACACCTTC. Translating gives CASRIRGQGNYGYTF. The chain employs TRBV5-5 and TRBJ1-2; TRBD1 matches at 8 bases. Germline V gene data show CDR1 as SGHKS and CDR2 as YYEKEE (reference sequence). The CDR3 is made up of 15 amino acids. The junction had 7 bases not matched to a gene; V was cut back by 5 bases and J by 1 base.

The CDR3 reads CSARASGTGAYEQYF. Here the CDR3 DNA reads TGCAGTGCTAGAGCCTCAGGGACAGGGGCCTACGAGCAGTACTTC. The J gene is TRBJ2-7, the V gene TRBV20-1, with TRBD1 matching 10 bases. Germline values: CDR1 DFQATT, CDR2 SNEGSKA (reference sequence). CDR3 length: 15 amino acids. With 1 base clipped from V and 2 bases from J, the junction kept 5 bases outside the gene matches.

This chain joins TRBV7-6 and TRBJ1-5; the D is unclear. Germline-derived CDR1 and CDR2 are SGHVS and FNYEAQ. The CDR3 spans 15 residues. V gave up 0 bases and J gave up 15 bases, with 21 bases separating them. CDR3 in amino acids: CASSLARLITVKAHF. DNA of the CDR3: TGTGCCAGCAGCTTAGCGCGACTTATTACAGTTAAGGCGCATTTT.

This clonotype was seen only a few times. V and J are TRBV19 and TRBJ2-2; D gene unclear. The germline V gene has CDR1 LNHDA and CDR2 SQIVND (reference sequence). The CDR3 has 15 residues. Deletions cut 4 bases from V and 0 bases from J, with 9 bases between. DNA of the CDR3: TGTGCCAGTAGTACTGTCAGGACGAACACCGGGGAGCTGTTTTTT. This codes for CASSTVRTNTGELFF.

With regard to this clonotype: Its ends do not fully match the called genes, so a read error is possible. The CDR3 DNA reads as TGTGCTAGCAGCGGCCAAGGGACCGTTACTCAGTTCTTC. It specifies CASSGQGTVTQFF. The chain couples TRBV7-7 to TRBJ2-1, with D perhaps being TRBD1 or TRBD2 (5 bases each). The CDR3 has 13 residues. Germline CDR1 reads SSHAT; CDR2 reads FNYEAQ (reference sequence).

This clonotype was counted ten times or more. V and J are TRBV12-3 or TRBV12-4 and TRBJ2-2; TRBD1 aligns across 7 bases. The CDR3 has 16 amino acids. With 6 bases clipped from V and 4 bases from J, the junction kept 11 bases outside the gene matches. CDR3 DNA: TGTGCCAGCAGCCCAATGAGGGGGCCTGGCACCGGGGAGCTGTTTTTT. It is translated as CASSPMRGPGTGELFF.

This clonotype was detected many times. One end of the junction fails to match germline, which may point to a read error. V and J are TRBV7-7 and TRBJ2-1; TRBD2 agrees at 9 bases. This CDR3 comprises 19 residues. Germline CDR1 reads SSHAT; CDR2 reads FNYEAQ (reference sequence). CDR3 amino acids: CASSLRPRGGAGPRYEQFF. Here the CDR3 DNA reads TGTGCTAGCAGCTTACGGCCCCGCGGGGGGGCGGGCCCTAGGTATGAGCAGTTCTTC.

The table lists this clonotype with a count of one. The chain is built from TRBV6-1 and TRBJ1-1, with 7 bases lining up with TRBD1. CDR3 length equals 13 residues. Trimming cost V 8 bases and J 5 bases; bases outside gene matches: 8. Germline values: CDR1 MNHNS, CDR2 SASEGT. The CDR3 DNA reads as TGTGCCAGCCTACAAGGGGGCTTTACTGAAGCTTTCTTT. It specifies CASLQGGFTEAFF.

This clonotype was recorded at least ten times. The J gene is TRBJ2-3, the V gene TRBV5-4, with no clear D. The germline V and J ends were trimmed by 0 bases and 2 bases, with 7 bases remaining between them. CDR1 and CDR2 from the germline V gene are SGHNT and YYREEE (reference sequence). The CDR3 covers 14 residues. Here the CDR3 reads CASSLAANTDTQYF. The CDR3 DNA sequence: TGTGCCAGCAGCTTGGCGGCTAACACAGATACGCAGTATTTT. The full variable domain, rest sourced from reference TRBV5-4 and TRBJ2-3, is ETGVTQSPTHLIKTRGQQVTLRCSSQSGHNTVSWYQQALGQGPQFIFQYYREEENGRGNFPPRFSGLQFPNYSSELNVNALELDDSALYLCASSLAANTDTQYFGPGTRLTVL.

This clonotype was seen a few times. The rearrangement links TRBV4-2 to TRBJ2-2; TRBD2 agrees at 8 bases. The J segment lost 6 bases and the V segment lost 3 bases, leaving 6 bases of the junction unmatched. This CDR3 is built from 15 residues. CDR1 LGHNA and CDR2 YNFKEQ come from the germline V gene. For the CDR3, the DNA is TGTGCCAGCAGCCATAGCGGGGAGAAGCCCGGGGAGCTGTTTTTT. Amino acid sequence: CASSHSGEKPGELFF.